The 29 T cell receptor beta chains in this list originate from one sample, sequenced in a study of cytomegalovirus exposure and HLA in healthy donors. Amplification used 60 Vbeta primers and 13 Jbeta primers. Data came from immunoSEQ multiplex PCR; TCRdb stores just in-frame clones and leaves some out. The repertoire holds approximately 170,000 clones, approximately 80% seen once, with around 3% in the top ten. The sample was PBMCs. The receptors were gathered from a woman aged 40 to 50 in good health and CMV-seropositive.

J is TRBJ1-2 and V is TRBV7-9; no clear D. The CDR3 extends over 12 amino acids. V gave up 5 bases and J gave up 5 bases, with 9 bases separating them. Germline CDR1 reads SEHNR; CDR2 reads FQNEAQ (reference sequence). The CDR3 reads CASSPQMYGYTF. The CDR3 nucleotides are TGTGCCAGCAGCCCCCAAATGTATGGCTACACCTTC. Full variable domain (outside the CDR3, taken from reference TRBV7-9 and TRBJ1-2): DTGVSQNPRHKITKRGQNVTFRCDPISEHNRLYWYRQTLGQGPEFLTYFQNEAQLEKSRLLSDRFSAERPKGSFSTLEIQRTEQGDSAMYLCASSPQMYGYTFGSGTRLTVV.

Relative to its sample, this clone is medium-sized. V gene TRBV19 combines with J gene TRBJ2-1; 8 bases are shared with TRBD2. Trimming took 5 bases from V and 6 from J; bases not matched to a gene: 6. The CDR3 sequence is 14 residues long. Germline V lookup: CDR1 LNHDA, CDR2 SQIVND (reference sequence). CDR3 DNA: TGTGCCAGTAGTTTCGGGACTAGTCCCAATGAGCAGTTCTTC. Translation: CASSFGTSPNEQFF.

The chain has TRBV7-2 and TRBJ2-4, with D possibly being TRBD1 (7 bases). Between the trimmed V and J ends, which lost 5 bases and 6 bases, there was a span of 20 bases. The germline CDR1 and CDR2 sequences are SGHTA and FQGNSA. The CDR3 loop spans 16 amino acids. The CDR3 loop reads CASSDRTGSGGNIQYF. The CDR3, as DNA: TGTGCCAGCAGCGACCGGACAGGTTCCGGGGGAAACATTCAGTACTTC.

The V call is TRBV6-5, the J call TRBJ1-2; 7 nucleotides match TRBD1. Trimming cost V 0 bases and J 4 bases; bases outside gene matches: 2. CDR1 is MNHEY, CDR2 SVGAGI, per germline. There are 14 residues in the CDR3. As DNA, the CDR3 is TGTGCCAGCAGTTACTCGAAGGGGGCCTATGGCTACACCTTC. Its translation is CASSYSKGAYGYTF.

This chain links TRBV9 with TRBJ2-7, with TRBD1 matching over 7 bases. CDR3 length: 15 residues. The germline gives CDR1 SGDLS, CDR2 YYNGEE. Trimming removed 0 bases from V and 7 bases from J; junction bases left unmatched: 10. The CDR3 DNA reads TGTGCCAGCAGCGTAGAGGGGGCGCCTATGGGTGAGCAGTACTTC. This encodes CASSVEGAPMGEQYF. The full variable domain, its missing parts supplied by reference TRBV9 and TRBJ2-7, is DSGVTQTPKHLITATGQRVTLRCSPRSGDLSVYWYQQSLDQGLQFLIQYYNGEERAKGNILERFSAQQFPDLHSELNLSSLELGDSALYFCASSVEGAPMGEQYFGPGTRLTVT.

The chain is built from TRBV6-5 and TRBJ1-2, with 7 bases aligning to TRBD1. The CDR3 is 16 amino acids. Germline assignment: CDR1 MNHEY and CDR2 SVGAGI. V was pared by 0 bases and J by 4 bases, with 8 bases of the junction left unmatched. CDR3 sequence reads: CASSYSAGTAGYGYTF. The CDR3 DNA reads as TGTGCCAGCAGTTACTCGGCCGGGACAGCTGGCTATGGCTACACCTTC.

The chain links TRBV2 to TRBJ2-6; 8 positions agree with TRBD1. The V segment lost 4 bases and the J segment 4 bases; nucleotides outside the gene matches: 6. This CDR3 region has 16 residues. Germline V lookup: CDR1 SNHLY, CDR2 FYNNEI. The CDR3 DNA is TGTGCCAGCAGTGGGGACAGGTATATCGGGGCCAACGTCCTGACTTTC. Protein sequence: CASSGDRYIGANVLTF.

The J gene is TRBJ1-2, the V gene TRBV7-9, with TRBD1 identical over 10 bases. With V trimmed by 1 base and J by 3 bases, 5 bases remained unmatched. The CDR3 runs to 16 residues. Germline CDR1 is SEHNR and CDR2 is FQNEAQ (reference sequence). The DNA for the CDR3 is TGTGCCAGCAGCTTAGGACAGGGGGCCTGGGACTATGGCTACACCTTC. Protein sequence: CASSLGQGAWDYGYTF.

The chain uses TRBV7-8 and TRBJ1-2; no reliable D call. This CDR3 is 14 amino acids long. Germline lookup yields CDR1 SGHVS and CDR2 FQNEAQ. Trimming left V 5 bases short and J 1 base short, with 11 bases between. In DNA, the CDR3 is TGTGCCAGCAGCCCAAACATGATTAACTATGGCTACACCTTC. It codes for CASSPNMINYGYTF.

The chain combines TRBV5-5 with TRBJ2-7; maybe TRBD1 (5 bases). CDR3 length equals 13 residues. CDR1 SGHKS and CDR2 YYEKEE come from the germline V gene (reference sequence). V dropped 1 base and J dropped 5 bases, with 10 bases sitting between them. The CDR3 spells CASSLYRSDEQYF. The DNA for the CDR3 is TGTGCCAGCAGCTTGTACAGGTCAGACGAGCAGTACTTC. The full variable domain, in which reference TRBV5-5 and TRBJ2-7 provide the parts outside the CDR3, is DAGVTQSPTHLIKTRGQQVTLRCSPISGHKSVSWYQQVLGQGPQFIFQYYEKEERGRGNFPDRFSARQFPNYSSELNVNALLLGDSALYLCASSLYRSDEQYFGPGTRLTVT.

The rearrangement joins TRBV2 to TRBJ2-7; 12 nucleotides line up with TRBD1. The CDR3 contains 16 residues. V shed 10 bases and J 4 bases; nucleotides not matched to a gene: 14. Germline V gives CDR1 SNHLY, CDR2 FYNNEI. CDR3 sequence (DNA): TGTGCCACCGACAACTCACCGGGACAGGGGGCTTACGAGCAGTACTTC. It encodes CATDNSPGQGAYEQYF.

The J gene is TRBJ1-4, the V gene TRBV4-3; no clear D. The V end lost 0 bases, the J end lost 8 bases, and 7 bases lay between the germline ends. From germline, CDR1 is LGHNA and CDR2 YSLEER. The CDR3 spans 13 residues. In nucleotides, the CDR3 is TGCGCCAGCAGCCAAGATAGAGGGGAAAAACTGTTTTTT. Its protein product is CASSQDRGEKLFF.

This rearrangement joins TRBV5-8 to TRBJ1-5; 9 bases fit TRBD1. The germline V gene has CDR1 SGHTS and CDR2 YDEGEE. The CDR3 is 15 amino acids. V was pared by 6 bases and J by 4 bases, with 8 bases of the junction left unmatched. For the CDR3, the DNA is TGTGCCAGCAACGAACAGGGGGCCTGGAATCAGCCCCAGCATTTT. Its protein product is CASNEQGAWNQPQHF.

This chain links TRBV6-5 with TRBJ2-5; 7 bases are a match to TRBD1. CDR3 length: 14 amino acids. With V trimmed by 5 bases and J by 5 bases, 8 bases remained unmatched. Germline CDR1 and CDR2: MNHEY and SVGAGI. The CDR3 is CASSALTGTETQYF. CDR3 nucleotides: TGTGCCAGCAGTGCCCTGACAGGGACGGAGACCCAGTACTTC.

The chain links TRBV9 to TRBJ2-3, with 9 bases lining up with TRBD2. The V segment lost 4 bases and the J segment 6 bases; nucleotides outside the gene matches: 3. The CDR3 contains 13 residues. The germline V gene has CDR1 SGDLS and CDR2 YYNGEE. CDR3 region: CASSFTSGDTQYF. The CDR3 DNA follows: TGTGCCAGCAGCTTTACTAGCGGGGATACGCAGTATTTT.

This chain connects TRBV7-9 to TRBJ1-1, with 7 bases that match TRBD1. The V gene end was trimmed by 5 bases and the J gene end by 1 base; junction bases not matched to a gene: 4. Germline V CDR1 and CDR2: SEHNR, FQNEAQ (reference sequence). The CDR3 sequence is 14 residues long. CDR3 DNA sequence: TGTGCCAGCAGCCGACAGGGTAGGAACACTGAAGCTTTCTTT. This sequence encodes CASSRQGRNTEAFF. Complete variable domain (other parts from reference TRBV7-9 and TRBJ1-1): DTGVSQNPRHKITKRGQNVTFRCDPISEHNRLYWYRQTLGQGPEFLTYFQNEAQLEKSRLLSDRFSAERPKGSFSTLEIQRTEQGDSAMYLCASSRQGRNTEAFFGQGTRLTVV.

The chain employs TRBV5-1 and TRBJ2-3; TRBD2 matches 7 bases. The germline V gene encodes CDR1 SGHRS and CDR2 YFSETQ. Trimming took 1 base from V and 0 from J; bases not matched to a gene: 2. CDR3 length equals 15 residues. The CDR3 DNA sequence: TGCGCCAGCAGCTTGACACTAGCGAGCACAGATACGCAGTATTTT. This codes for CASSLTLASTDTQYF.

The chain links TRBV19 to TRBJ1-5, with TRBD1 matching over 7 bases. With 10 bases clipped from V and 0 bases from J, the junction kept 12 bases outside the gene matches. CDR1 is LNHDA and CDR2 is SQIVND in the germline V gene (reference sequence). This CDR3 spans 16 amino acids. The CDR3 DNA reads TGTGCCACTCGTCCCAGGGGGATTTATAGCAATCAGCCCCAGCATTTT. As protein: CATRPRGIYSNQPQHF.

The sample holds a few counts of this clone. The gene calls are TRBV19 and TRBJ1-2; tentative D call: TRBD1 (5 bases). The CDR3 sequence is 14 residues long. Trimming pared 4 bases from V and 4 bases from J, leaving 13 bases between. Germline V gives CDR1 LNHDA, CDR2 SQIVND (reference sequence). In DNA form, the CDR3 reads TGTGCCAGTAGTACCACGACAGATTCCTATGGCTACACCTTC. Translated: CASSTTTDSYGYTF.

The chain joins TRBV4-3 to TRBJ2-1; 11 bases fit TRBD2. Trimming at V came to 1 base and at J to 8 bases, leaving 10 bases not matched to a gene. CDR3 length: 17 amino acids. Per germline, CDR1 LGHNA and CDR2 YSLEER. Here the CDR3 DNA reads TGCGCCAGCAGCCAAGGGCCCGGGACTAGCGGATTCTATGAGCAGTTCTTC. Its protein product is CASSQGPGTSGFYEQFF.

The count of this clone is one. This chain joins TRBV11-2 and TRBJ2-7; 7 bases map to TRBD1. Trimming at V came to 3 bases and at J to 3 bases, leaving 14 bases not matched to a gene. CDR1 SGHAT and CDR2 FQNNGV come from the germline V gene. The CDR3 totals 17 residues. The CDR3 region has the DNA TGTGCCAGCAGCTTTTCCTCGGGTGGGACAGAGAGCTACGAGCAGTACTTC. Translated, it gives CASSFSSGGTESYEQYF.

In its sample, this clone was seen once. J is TRBJ2-7 and V is TRBV10-1, with 11 nucleotides matching TRBD1. Trimming cost V 6 bases and J 4 bases; bases outside gene matches: 17. This CDR3 has 18 amino acids. Germline CDR1 WNHNN, CDR2 SYGVQD (reference sequence). The CDR3 spells CASRLGGQGDLGAYEQYF. The CDR3 DNA sequence: TGCGCCAGCAGGCTAGGGGGACAGGGGGATTTGGGGGCGTACGAGCAGTACTTC.

A few counts support this clone. This chain joins TRBV9 and TRBJ1-3, with unresolved D. From germline, CDR1 is SGDLS and CDR2 YYNGEE. Trimming removed 0 bases from V and 2 bases from J, with 3 bases in between. CDR3 length: 13 residues. DNA of the CDR3: TGTGCCAGCAGCGTAGACACTGGAAACACCATATATTTT. Translation: CASSVDTGNTIYF.

The chain couples TRBV5-6 to TRBJ2-7, with 10 nucleotides matching TRBD2. V gave up 4 bases and J gave up 3 bases; unmatched junction bases: 7. Germline CDR1 SGHDT, CDR2 YYEEEE. This CDR3 spans 15 amino acids. The chain's CDR3 is CASSPGLAYSYEQYF. In DNA, the CDR3 is TGTGCCAGCAGCCCGGGACTAGCGTATAGCTACGAGCAGTACTTC.

The J gene is TRBJ1-6, the V gene TRBV30, with TRBD1 matching 10 bases. V dropped 2 bases and J dropped 4; count of bases not matched to a gene: 8. CDR3 length equals 17 residues. Germline V lookup: CDR1 GTSNPN, CDR2 SVGIG (reference sequence). CDR3 DNA: TGTGCCTGGAGTACGACCCGGGACAGGGGATATAATTCACCCCTCCACTTT. Protein product: CAWSTTRDRGYNSPLHF.

This clone was found a few times. The rearrangement links TRBV30 to TRBJ2-1; possibly TRBD1 for D (5 bases). The CDR3 has 12 residues. The germline V gene encodes CDR1 GTSNPN and CDR2 SVGIG (reference sequence). Trimming took off 2 bases at V and 13 bases at J, with 15 bases between the two ends. CDR3 residues: CAWSPGPKSQFF. CDR3 in DNA: TGTGCCTGGAGTCCAGGGCCGAAAAGTCAGTTCTTC.

The gene calls are TRBV7-9 and TRBJ2-2; the match to TRBD2 covers 10 bases. J lost 6 bases, V lost 2 bases, and 6 bases had no gene match. CDR1 SEHNR and CDR2 FQNEAQ come from the germline V gene (reference sequence). The CDR3 length is 16 residues. The CDR3 coding sequence is TGTGCCAGCAGCTTACCCGGGACTAGCGTGCCCGGGGAGCTGTTTTTT. Translated, it gives CASSLPGTSVPGELFF.

J is TRBJ1-3 and V is TRBV29-1; 8 nucleotides align to TRBD1. CDR3 length: 14 residues. J was trimmed by 3 bases and V by 5 bases; bases with no gene match: 6. The germline gives CDR1 SQVTM, CDR2 ANQGSEA. CDR3: CSVSGQGGGNTIYF. The DNA of the CDR3 is TGCAGCGTTTCCGGACAGGGCGGTGGAAACACCATATATTTT. Combining the CDR3 with reference TRBV29-1 and TRBJ1-3 gives the whole variable domain SAVISQKPSRDICQRGTSLTIQCQVDSQVTMMFWYRQQPGQSLTLIATANQGSEATYESGFVIDKFPISRPNLTFSTLTVSNMSPEDSSIYLCSVSGQGGGNTIYFGEGSWLTVV.

The CDR3 region is CASSTFGSVNGNTIYF. The DNA for the CDR3 is TGTGCCAGCTCAACCTTTGGCAGTGTGAATGGAAACACCATATATTTT. The chain joins TRBV18 to TRBJ1-3; D gene ambiguous. The CDR3 is 16 residues long. Trimming cost V 5 bases and J 3 bases, with 17 bases left between them. Germline V gives CDR1 KGHSH, CDR2 LQKENI.